The 29 T cell receptor beta chains below all came from one sample that was sequenced in a study of T cell responses to AZD1222 COVID-19 vaccine. Assay: immunoSEQ multiplex PCR; the TCRdb copy retains only in-frame clones and omits some. The sample has tens of thousands of clones; about 90% are singletons. Sequencing used peripheral blood, obtained on day 0 of MenACWY control vaccination. The source is an adult in good health.

This chain uses TRBV6-5 with TRBJ2-3; possible D gene TRBD2, 6 bases. Trimming took 5 bases from V and 6 from J, leaving 18 bases between them. The CDR3 contains 15 residues. CDR1 and CDR2 from the germline V gene are MNHEY and SVGAGI. This chain's CDR3 is CASSRSGLQADTQYF. The CDR3 DNA is TGTGCCAGCAGTCGAAGCGGGCTGCAGGCCGATACGCAGTATTTT.

This chain joins TRBV10-3 and TRBJ2-3; D might be TRBD1 or TRBD2, each matching 5 bases. V lost 6 bases and J lost 4, with 20 bases in between. The V gene's germline CDR1 is ENHRY and CDR2 SYGVKD. This CDR3 has 16 amino acids. CDR3 sequence (DNA): TGTGCCATCAGACCCCGAACCGGGGCCGGCGCAGATACGCAGTATTTT. Translation: CAIRPRTGAGADTQYF.

V gene TRBV29-1 combines with J gene TRBJ1-2; 10 bases are a match to TRBD1. Germline lookup yields CDR1 SQVTM and CDR2 ANQGSEA. The CDR3 is made up of 13 amino acids. V was clipped by 3 bases and J by 8 bases; unmatched bases: 6. CDR3 DNA sequence: TGCAGCGTTGAGAGGGACAGGGGACGAGGCTACACCTTC. Amino acids: CSVERDRGRGYTF.

V is TRBV19 and J is TRBJ1-5; D might be TRBD1 (5 bases). V was shortened by 3 bases and J by 0 bases, with 9 bases between the two germline ends. Germline values: CDR1 LNHDA, CDR2 SQIVND (reference sequence). This CDR3 spans 15 amino acids. CDR3 region: CASSMTDYSNQPQHF. The CDR3 nucleotides are TGTGCCAGTAGTATGACAGACTATAGCAATCAGCCCCAGCATTTT. Filled out from reference TRBV19 and TRBJ1-5, the complete variable domain reads DGGITQSPKYLFRKEGQNVTLSCEQNLNHDAMYWYRQDPGQGLRLIYYSQIVNDFQKGDIAEGYSVSREKKESFPLTVTSAQKNPTAFYLCASSMTDYSNQPQHFGDGTRLSIL.

The chain has TRBV20-1 and TRBJ1-1, with D possibly TRBD1 on 6 matching bases. Germline lookup yields CDR1 DFQATT and CDR2 SNEGSKA (reference sequence). The length of the CDR3 is 14 residues. The germline V and J ends were trimmed by 3 bases and 3 bases, with 14 bases remaining between them. The CDR3 sequence is CSASHTGLYTEAFF. The CDR3 bases are TGCAGTGCTAGTCACACAGGGCTGTACACTGAAGCTTTCTTT.

The chain has TRBV11-2 and TRBJ2-3, with D tentatively TRBD2 (6 bases). Germline V lookup: CDR1 SGHAT, CDR2 FQNNGV. The CDR3 is 15 residues long. Between the trimmed V and J ends, which lost 0 bases and 2 bases, there was a span of 9 bases. CDR3 sequence (DNA): TGTGCCAGCAGCTTAGAAGGCGGGGCCACAGATACGCAGTATTTT. Translation gives CASSLEGGATDTQYF.

This clone was found once. In DNA form, the CDR3 reads TGTGCCTGGAGAAGACAGGGCGGGGGCTATGGCTACACCTTC. Amino acid sequence: CAWRRQGGGYGYTF. The chain uses TRBV30 and TRBJ1-2, with 7 bases matching TRBD1. This CDR3 is 14 amino acids long. Germline assignment: CDR1 GTSNPN and CDR2 SVGIG (reference sequence). V was pared by 3 bases and J by 4 bases, with 8 bases of the junction left unmatched.

This rearrangement joins TRBV4-3 to TRBJ2-3; 10 bases line up with TRBD2. With 0 bases clipped from V and 0 bases from J, the junction kept 3 bases outside the gene matches. CDR3 length equals 17 residues. The germline V gene has CDR1 LGHNA and CDR2 YSLEER. The CDR3, as DNA: TGCGCCAGCAGCCAAGAAGCTAGCGGGGGAAGCACAGATACGCAGTATTTT. Translation: CASSQEASGGSTDTQYF.

The gene calls are TRBV14 and TRBJ2-2; 7 bases line up with TRBD2. The CDR3 sequence is 18 residues long. V dropped 5 bases and J dropped 0; count of bases not matched to a gene: 12. Germline values: CDR1 SGHDN, CDR2 FVKESK. The CDR3 spells CASSLERVAGSNTGELFF. The CDR3 DNA sequence: TGTGCCAGCAGCTTGGAACGTGTAGCGGGTTCGAACACCGGGGAGCTGTTTTTT.

CDR3 nucleotide sequence: TGTGCCAGCAGCTTAAGGAACGCCAATGAGCAGTTCTTC. Translation gives CASSLRNANEQFF. The chain carries TRBV7-9 and TRBJ2-1, with unresolved D. The CDR3 sequence is 13 residues long. Trimming cost V 2 bases and J 6 bases, with 8 bases left between them. CDR1 is SEHNR and CDR2 is FQNEAQ in the germline V gene (reference sequence). Supplemented by reference TRBV7-9 and TRBJ2-1, the full variable domain reads DTGVSQNPRHKITKRGQNVTFRCDPISEHNRLYWYRQTLGQGPEFLTYFQNEAQLEKSRLLSDRFSAERPKGSFSTLEIQRTEQGDSAMYLCASSLRNANEQFFGPGTRLTVL.

This chain links TRBV5-4 with TRBJ2-7; 7 nucleotides agree with TRBD1. The CDR3 spans 15 residues. Germline assignment: CDR1 SGHNT and CDR2 YYREEE (reference sequence). Trimming removed 3 bases from V and 5 bases from J; junction bases left unmatched: 11. Written as DNA, the CDR3 is TGTGCCAGCAGCTATATCGGACAGGAACCGAACGAGCAGTACTTC. Translated: CASSYIGQEPNEQYF.

The rearrangement links TRBV7-2 to TRBJ2-2; 13 nucleotides line up with TRBD2. V lost 3 bases and J lost 4; bases outside the gene matches: 2. The CDR3 spans 16 residues. CDR1 and CDR2 from the germline V gene are SGHTA and FQGNSA. The CDR3 here is CASSLTSGGLTGELFF. The CDR3, as DNA: TGTGCCAGCAGCTTGACTAGCGGGGGGCTCACCGGGGAGCTGTTTTTT.

The chain joins TRBV9 to TRBJ1-2, with D perhaps matching TRBD1 (6 bases). The CDR3 consists of 16 residues. Germline loops: CDR1 SGDLS, CDR2 YYNGEE. Deletions cut 0 bases from V and 7 bases from J, with 19 bases between. CDR3 in amino acids: CASSVAPGTGTFGYTF. CDR3 DNA: TGTGCCAGCAGCGTAGCCCCCGGAACAGGGACCTTTGGCTACACCTTC.

The chain links TRBV7-8 to TRBJ1-2; D not resolved. Germline V gene lookup returns CDR1 SGHVS and CDR2 FQNEAQ. This CDR3 comprises 15 residues. V lost 3 bases and J lost 8, with 19 bases in between. The CDR3 loop is CASSLAHNGVEGYTF. The DNA of the CDR3 is TGTGCCAGCAGCTTGGCACATAACGGGGTAGAAGGCTACACCTTC.

J is TRBJ2-1 and V is TRBV29-1, with TRBD2 as a possible D gene (5 bases). The V gene's germline CDR1 is SQVTM and CDR2 ANQGSEA. V shed 5 bases and J shed 8 bases, with 13 bases lying between them. The CDR3 runs 12 residues. The DNA of the CDR3 is TGCAGCGTTTTAACTAGTTACCATGAGCAGTTCTTC. This sequence encodes CSVLTSYHEQFF.

The chain uses TRBV7-3 and TRBJ1-1; the match to TRBD1 covers 9 bases. The CDR3 contains 13 residues. Germline V gives CDR1 SGHTA, CDR2 FQGTGA. Trimming took 4 bases from V and 8 from J; bases not matched to a gene: 5. CDR3 protein: CASSSDRGREAFF. The CDR3 region has the DNA TGTGCCAGCAGCTCGGACAGGGGCAGGGAAGCTTTCTTT.

The rearrangement uses TRBV7-2 and TRBJ2-2, with no clear D. The CDR3 consists of 14 residues. Trimming took off 3 bases at V and 1 base at J, with 6 bases between the two ends. Germline V gives CDR1 SGHTA, CDR2 FQGNSA. The CDR3 DNA sequence: TGTGCCAGCAGCTTTTGGGGGAACACCGGGGAGCTGTTTTTT. Amino acids: CASSFWGNTGELFF.

The chain uses TRBV29-1 and TRBJ2-3; D is unclear. The germline V and J ends were trimmed by 3 bases and 4 bases, with 8 bases remaining between them. Germline loops: CDR1 SQVTM, CDR2 ANQGSEA. This CDR3 has 12 amino acids. The CDR3 loop reads CSVEGRSDTQYF. Here the CDR3 DNA reads TGCAGCGTTGAGGGCAGATCAGATACGCAGTATTTT.

The chain uses TRBV3-1 (or the pseudogene TRBV3-2) and TRBJ1-1, with a tentative D call TRBD1 (5 bases). V dropped 2 bases and J dropped 10 bases, with 11 bases sitting between them. The CDR3 has 12 residues. Germline V gene sequence: CDR1 LGHDT, CDR2 YNNKEL (reference sequence). The CDR3 loop is CASSQMGVRAFF. In DNA, the CDR3 is TGTGCCAGCAGCCAAATGGGGGTTAGAGCTTTCTTT.

The J gene is TRBJ2-7, the V gene TRBV2, with 9 nucleotides matching TRBD2. CDR3 length: 13 residues. With V trimmed by 5 bases and J by 9 bases, 8 bases remained unmatched. Germline V gene lookup returns CDR1 SNHLY and CDR2 FYNNEI. The CDR3 DNA reads TGTGCCAGCAGTCTGGCGGGGGGGCACGGGCAGTACTTC. This sequence encodes CASSLAGGHGQYF.

The chain uses TRBV20-1 and TRBJ1-3; D not certain. V gave up 3 bases and J gave up 2 bases, with 8 bases separating them. The CDR3 totals 13 residues. Germline loops: CDR1 DFQATT, CDR2 SNEGSKA (reference sequence). CDR3 sequence (DNA): TGCAGTGCTAGTCGGGTCACTGGAAACACCATATATTTT. Translated: CSASRVTGNTIYF.

Here the CDR3 reads CASGLRLGGEGGYTF. The DNA of the CDR3 is TGTGCTAGTGGTTTGCGACTGGGGGGAGAGGGTGGCTACACCTTC. This chain connects TRBV12-5 to TRBJ1-2, with D maybe TRBD1 (5 bases). Per germline, CDR1 LGHNT and CDR2 FRNRAP. V was shortened by 2 bases and J by 7 bases, with 17 bases between the two germline ends. The CDR3 is made up of 15 amino acids. The variable domain in full, with the rest retrieved from reference TRBV12-5 and TRBJ1-2, is DARVTQTPRHKVTEMGQEVTMRCQPILGHNTVFWYRQTMMQGLELLAYFRNRAPLDDSGMPKDRFSAEMPDATLATLKIQPSEPRDSAVYFCASGLRLGGEGGYTFGSGTRLTVV.

The chain couples TRBV10-3 to TRBJ1-5; 9 nucleotides line up with TRBD1. Germline V CDR1 and CDR2: ENHRY, SYGVKD. The junction had 5 bases not matched to a gene; V was cut back by 4 bases and J by 7 bases. CDR3 length equals 14 residues. The CDR3 nucleotides read TGTGCCATCAGTGGACAGGGGGTAATGCAGCCCCAGCATTTT. Protein: CAISGQGVMQPQHF.

This sequence joins TRBV29-1 and TRBJ1-3, with D possibly matching TRBD1 (5 bases). This CDR3 region has 13 residues. CDR1 and CDR2 from the germline V gene are SQVTM and ANQGSEA. Trimming shortened V by 3 bases and J by 2 bases, and 8 bases separated the two germline ends. CDR3 loop: CSVDDSPGNTIYF. The CDR3 DNA follows: TGCAGCGTTGACGACAGTCCTGGAAACACCATATATTTT.

J is TRBJ2-7 and V is TRBV7-2; 8 bases map to TRBD2. Germline values: CDR1 SGHTA, CDR2 FQGNSA. After removal of 3 bases from V and 3 bases from J, the junction contained 10 bases not matched to a gene. The CDR3 totals 16 residues. CDR3 region: CASSFFGAGAYYEQYF. CDR3 bases: TGTGCCAGCAGCTTTTTCGGAGCGGGGGCTTACTACGAGCAGTACTTC.

The chain combines TRBV7-9 with TRBJ1-1; the D is unclear. CDR1 and CDR2 (germline): SEHNR, FQNEAQ (reference sequence). The germline V and J ends were trimmed by 2 bases and 5 bases, with 6 bases remaining between them. The CDR3 runs to 12 residues. The CDR3 protein is CASSLSVTEAFF. The CDR3 region has the DNA TGTGCCAGCAGCTTAAGTGTTACTGAAGCTTTCTTT.

This clone was counted once. The chain carries TRBV19 and TRBJ2-2; 7 positions match TRBD1. This CDR3 comprises 16 residues. Per the germline V gene, CDR1 is LNHDA and CDR2 is SQIVND (reference sequence). With V trimmed by 3 bases and J by 4 bases, 8 bases remained unmatched. CDR3 amino acids: CASSIGNRGSTGELFF. The DNA of the CDR3 is TGTGCCAGTAGTATTGGGAACAGGGGTAGCACCGGGGAGCTGTTTTTT.

J is TRBJ2-2 and V is TRBV7-9, with a possible D match to TRBD1 (6 bases). V was pared by 5 bases and J by 1 base, with 8 bases between. Germline V gene lookup returns CDR1 SEHNR and CDR2 FQNEAQ (reference sequence). The CDR3 contains 14 residues. The CDR3 region is CASSPGQNTGELFF. CDR3 bases: TGTGCCAGCAGCCCGGGACAGAACACCGGGGAGCTGTTTTTT.

The count of this clone is one. The gene calls are TRBV7-3 and TRBJ1-1; 7 nucleotides align to TRBD1. The junction had 5 bases not matched to a gene; V was cut back by 4 bases and J by 3 bases. The germline V gene encodes CDR1 SGHTA and CDR2 FQGTGA. This CDR3 spans 14 amino acids. CDR3 sequence reads: CASSYSGGDTEAFF. As DNA, the CDR3 is TGTGCCAGCAGCTATTCAGGGGGGGACACTGAAGCTTTCTTT.